Following are 17 T cell receptor beta chains from one sample sequenced in a study of a mutant IDH1 vaccine in newly diagnosed glioma. Sequencing was performed with immunoSEQ multiplex PCR; in TCRdb, only in-frame clones are kept and a portion is missing. The sample lists some 44,000 clones; about 83% were seen once. These receptors have no known antigen. Time point denoted: week 35, safety follow-up. Vaccination comprised doses that each held 300 ug of mutant IDH1 20-mer peptide, plus topical imiquimod. Sequenced here: PBMCs, sampled from a glioma patient whose treatment included an IDH1 peptide vaccine. Receptors were obtained from a woman in her 50s with glioma.

This clone has a single count. The rearrangement uses TRBV2 and TRBJ1-5, with a possible D match to TRBD1 (5 bases). The V end lost 5 bases, the J end lost 6 bases, and 14 bases lay between the germline ends. The CDR3 loop spans 14 amino acids. Germline CDR1 reads SNHLY; CDR2 reads FYNNEI. CDR3: CASSLRDPAQPQHF. CDR3 nucleotides: TGTGCCAGCAGTCTCAGGGATCCAGCTCAGCCCCAGCATTTT.

The V call is TRBV5-4, the J call TRBJ1-6; tentatively, D is TRBD1 (5 bases). The CDR3 runs to 15 residues. Per the germline V gene, CDR1 is SGHNT and CDR2 is YYREEE (reference sequence). V was shortened by 0 bases and J by 7 bases, with 11 bases between the two germline ends. Here the CDR3 DNA reads TGTGCCAGCAGCTTGGCCCTAGGGGCGAATTCACCCCTCCACTTT. Its translation: CASSLALGANSPLHF.

CDR3 nucleotide sequence: TGTGCCATCATGGGGGACAGGGGAAACACTGAAGCTTTCTTT. Its protein is CAIMGDRGNTEAFF. The J gene is TRBJ1-1, the V gene TRBV10-3; 10 nucleotides match TRBD1. V shed 7 bases and J 2 bases; nucleotides not matched to a gene: 4. Germline V gene sequence: CDR1 ENHRY, CDR2 SYGVKD. There are 14 residues in the CDR3.

The chain recombines TRBV5-4 with TRBJ1-4, with TRBD1 as a possible D gene (5 bases). Trimming pared 2 bases from V and 13 bases from J, leaving 12 bases between. The CDR3 totals 12 residues. The germline CDR1 and CDR2 sequences are SGHNT and YYREEE (reference sequence). For the CDR3, the DNA is TGTGCCAGCAGCTTCCCCGGGGGGTCACTGTTTTTT. It yields the protein CASSFPGGSLFF.

This chain joins TRBV10-1 and TRBJ2-3, with D tentatively TRBD1 or TRBD2 (5 bases each). V was clipped by 2 bases and J by 1 base, with 13 bases between them. This CDR3 contains 16 residues. The germline CDR1 and CDR2 sequences are WNHNN and SYGVQD (reference sequence). The CDR3 spells CASSETPGARTDTQYF. In DNA form, the CDR3 reads TGCGCCAGCAGTGAGACTCCCGGGGCCCGCACAGATACGCAGTATTTT.

This rearrangement joins TRBV5-1 to TRBJ2-2, with D uncertain. Germline assignment: CDR1 SGHRS and CDR2 YFSETQ. This CDR3 contains 14 residues. Deletions cut 6 bases from V and 5 bases from J, with 14 bases between. The DNA of the CDR3 is TGCGCCAGCACTGTGAACAGCCTAACCGGGGAGCTGTTTTTT. Translation: CASTVNSLTGELFF.

This chain joins TRBV7-9 and TRBJ1-4, with TRBD1 as a possible D gene (6 bases). CDR3 length: 15 residues. Trimming left V 4 bases short and J 3 bases short, with 12 bases between. The germline V gene encodes CDR1 SEHNR and CDR2 FQNEAQ (reference sequence). The CDR3 spells CASSSWDTPNEKLFF. In nucleotides, the CDR3 is TGTGCCAGCAGCTCCTGGGACACTCCTAATGAAAAACTGTTTTTT.

The rearrangement links TRBV27 to TRBJ1-2; D is uncertain. Per the germline V gene, CDR1 is MNHEY and CDR2 is SMNVEV (reference sequence). V dropped 6 bases and J dropped 8 bases, with 16 bases sitting between them. The CDR3 is made up of 13 amino acids. The CDR3 region is CASSSALLGGYTF. The CDR3 DNA is TGTGCCAGCAGCTCCGCATTGCTCGGGGGCTACACCTTC.

The rearrangement links TRBV30 to TRBJ1-4, with D hard to call. V shed 2 bases and J shed 2 bases, with 15 bases lying between them. The CDR3 covers 16 residues. Per germline, CDR1 GTSNPN and CDR2 SVGIG (reference sequence). CDR3 loop: CAWSPGFLGTNEKLFF. CDR3 bases: TGTGCCTGGAGTCCCGGGTTCCTAGGCACTAATGAAAAACTGTTTTTT.

CDR3 bases: TGTGCCAGCAGCGTAGGGAAGAACAGAAACACCATATATTTT. It specifies CASSVGKNRNTIYF. V usage is TRBV9 and J usage is TRBJ1-3; D ambiguous. Between the trimmed V and J ends, which lost 0 bases and 5 bases, there was a span of 9 bases. CDR1 and CDR2 (germline): SGDLS, YYNGEE. This CDR3 has 14 residues.

This clone was seen only once. This chain links TRBV9 with TRBJ1-4; unclear D gene. CDR1 is SGDLS, CDR2 YYNGEE, per germline. The CDR3 length is 15 residues. V lost 0 bases and J lost 2, with 8 bases in between. CDR3 sequence reads: CASSVGTATNEKLFF. CDR3 in DNA: TGTGCCAGCAGCGTAGGGACGGCTACTAATGAAAAACTGTTTTTT.

The chain couples TRBV27 to TRBJ2-5; 9 nucleotides match TRBD2. Germline assignment: CDR1 MNHEY and CDR2 SMNVEV (reference sequence). Germline trimming cut 4 bases from V and 0 bases from J; bases unmatched to any gene: 9. The length of the CDR3 is 17 residues. As DNA, the CDR3 is TGTGCCAGCAGTTCGCGGGGGGGGCCAAGACACCAAGAGACCCAGTACTTC. Protein sequence: CASSSRGGPRHQETQYF.

This chain links TRBV19 with TRBJ1-2; D remains ambiguous. Germline-derived CDR1 and CDR2 are LNHDA and SQIVND (reference sequence). Trimming took 5 bases from V and 4 from J, leaving 11 bases between them. The CDR3 sequence is 13 residues long. The CDR3 DNA reads TGTGCCAGTAGTCCAGCAGGCTTCTATGGCTACACCTTC. Its translation: CASSPAGFYGYTF.

The rearrangement joins TRBV4-1 to TRBJ2-7; D is possibly TRBD1 or TRBD2 (6 bases each). The V and J ends lost 1 base and 5 bases respectively, with 18 bases between them. The CDR3 is 16 residues long. Germline V gene lookup returns CDR1 MGHRA and CDR2 YSYEKL. CDR3 region: CASSQAPGARPDEQYF. The CDR3 DNA reads as TGCGCCAGCAGCCAAGCCCCGGGGGCCCGCCCCGACGAGCAGTACTTC.

J is TRBJ2-7 and V is TRBV6-5; 9 positions match TRBD2. CDR1 MNHEY and CDR2 SVGAGI come from the germline V gene. The CDR3 is made up of 12 amino acids. The V and J ends lost 9 bases and 0 bases, in that order; junction bases with no gene match: 0. The CDR3 DNA reads TGTGCCAGTAGCGGGAGCTCCTACGAGCAGTACTTC. It specifies CASSGSSYEQYF.

The genes are TRBV6-6 and TRBJ1-2; 10 bases are a match to TRBD1. This CDR3 spans 15 amino acids. With 6 bases clipped from V and 6 bases from J, the junction kept 10 bases outside the gene matches. CDR1 MNHNY and CDR2 SVGAGI come from the germline V gene (reference sequence). This chain's CDR3 is CASRISGQGGDGYTF. CDR3 bases: TGTGCCAGCAGGATCTCAGGACAGGGGGGAGATGGCTACACCTTC.

The chain recombines TRBV30 with TRBJ2-3; D uncertain. The CDR3 contains 12 residues. Germline V gene lookup returns CDR1 GTSNPN and CDR2 SVGIG (reference sequence). With 5 bases removed from V and 6 bases from J, the gap between germline ends came to 12 bases. The CDR3 DNA follows: TGTGCCTGGGCCCCCCCTAGGGATACGCAGTATTTT. Its protein is CAWAPPRDTQYF.